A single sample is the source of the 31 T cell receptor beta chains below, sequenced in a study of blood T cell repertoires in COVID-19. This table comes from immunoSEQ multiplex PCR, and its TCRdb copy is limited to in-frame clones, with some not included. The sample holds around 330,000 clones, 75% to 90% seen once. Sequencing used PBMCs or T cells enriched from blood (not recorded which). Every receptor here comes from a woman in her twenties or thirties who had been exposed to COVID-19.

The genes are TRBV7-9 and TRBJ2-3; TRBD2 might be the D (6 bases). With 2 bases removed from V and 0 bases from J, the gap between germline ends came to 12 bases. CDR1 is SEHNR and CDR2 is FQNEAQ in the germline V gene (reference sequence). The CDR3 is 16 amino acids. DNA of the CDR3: TGTGCCAGCAGCTTATATAGCGGAACTAGCACAGATACGCAGTATTTT. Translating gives CASSLYSGTSTDTQYF.

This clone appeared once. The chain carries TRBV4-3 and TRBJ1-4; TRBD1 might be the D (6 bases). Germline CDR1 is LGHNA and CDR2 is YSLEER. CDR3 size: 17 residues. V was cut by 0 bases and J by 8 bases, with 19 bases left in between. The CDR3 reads CASSQDARGRVAEKLFF. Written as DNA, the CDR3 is TGCGCCAGCAGCCAAGATGCCAGGGGAAGGGTTGCCGAAAAACTGTTTTTT.

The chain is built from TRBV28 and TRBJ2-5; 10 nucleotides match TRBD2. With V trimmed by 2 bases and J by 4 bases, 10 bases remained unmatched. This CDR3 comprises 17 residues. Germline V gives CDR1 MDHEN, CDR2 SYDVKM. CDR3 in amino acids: CASSLLLAGGMGETQYF. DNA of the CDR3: TGTGCCAGCAGTTTACTATTAGCGGGAGGTATGGGAGAGACCCAGTACTTC.

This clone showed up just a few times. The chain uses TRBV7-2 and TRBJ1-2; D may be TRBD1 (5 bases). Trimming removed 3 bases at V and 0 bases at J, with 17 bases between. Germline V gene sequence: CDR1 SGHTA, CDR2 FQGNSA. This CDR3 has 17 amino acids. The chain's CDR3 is CASSLEPGTGANYGYTF. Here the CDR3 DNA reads TGTGCCAGCAGCTTGGAACCCGGGACGGGAGCTAACTATGGCTACACCTTC.

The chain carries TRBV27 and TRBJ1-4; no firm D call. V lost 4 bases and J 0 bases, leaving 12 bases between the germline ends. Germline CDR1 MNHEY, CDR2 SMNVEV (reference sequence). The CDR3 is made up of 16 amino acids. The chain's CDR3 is CASSSYYSPTNEKLFF. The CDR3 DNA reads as TGTGCCAGCAGTTCATACTATTCTCCAACTAATGAAAAACTGTTTTTT. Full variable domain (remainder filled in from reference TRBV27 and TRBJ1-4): EAQVTQNPRYLITVTGKKLTVTCSQNMNHEYMSWYRQDPGLGLRQIYYSMNVEVTDKGDVPEGYKVSRKEKRNFPLILESPSPNQTSLYFCASSSYYSPTNEKLFFGSGTQLSVL.

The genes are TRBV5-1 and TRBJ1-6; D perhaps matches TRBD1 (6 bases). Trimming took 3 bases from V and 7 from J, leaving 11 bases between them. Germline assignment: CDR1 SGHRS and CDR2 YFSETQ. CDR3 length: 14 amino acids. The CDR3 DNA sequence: TGCGCCAGCAGCTACAGGGAGGGGAATTCACCCCTCCACTTT. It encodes CASSYREGNSPLHF.

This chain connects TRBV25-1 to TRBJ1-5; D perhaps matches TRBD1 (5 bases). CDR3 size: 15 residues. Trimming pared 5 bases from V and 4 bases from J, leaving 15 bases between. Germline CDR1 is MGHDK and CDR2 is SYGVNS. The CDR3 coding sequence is TGTGCCAGCAGTCCCACCGGGGGGGATAATCAGCCCCAGCATTTT. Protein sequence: CASSPTGGDNQPQHF.

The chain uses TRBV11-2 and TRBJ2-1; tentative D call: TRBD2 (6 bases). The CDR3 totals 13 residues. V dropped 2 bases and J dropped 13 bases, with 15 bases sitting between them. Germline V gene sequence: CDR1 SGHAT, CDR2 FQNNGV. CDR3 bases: TGTGCCAGCAGCTTACCGTCCTCGCGGGAACAGTTCTTC. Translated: CASSLPSSREQFF.

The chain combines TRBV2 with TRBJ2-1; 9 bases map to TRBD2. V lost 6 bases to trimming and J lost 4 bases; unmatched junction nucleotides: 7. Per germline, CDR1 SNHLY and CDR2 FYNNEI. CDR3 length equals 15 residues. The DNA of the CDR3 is TGTGCCAGCAGCCCATCGACTAGCGGTTACAATGAGCAGTTCTTC. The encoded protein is CASSPSTSGYNEQFF. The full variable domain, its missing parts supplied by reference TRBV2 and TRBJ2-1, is EPEVTQTPSHQVTQMGQEVILRCVPISNHLYFYWYRQILGQKVEFLVSFYNNEISEKSEIFDDQFSVERPDGSNFTLKIRSTKLEDSAMYFCASSPSTSGYNEQFFGPGTRLTVL.

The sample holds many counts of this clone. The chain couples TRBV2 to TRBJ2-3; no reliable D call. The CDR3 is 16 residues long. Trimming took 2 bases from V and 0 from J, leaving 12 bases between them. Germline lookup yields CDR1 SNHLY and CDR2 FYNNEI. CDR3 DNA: TGTGCCAGCAGTGAAATCGAGCTTACTAGCACAGATACGCAGTATTTT. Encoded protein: CASSEIELTSTDTQYF.

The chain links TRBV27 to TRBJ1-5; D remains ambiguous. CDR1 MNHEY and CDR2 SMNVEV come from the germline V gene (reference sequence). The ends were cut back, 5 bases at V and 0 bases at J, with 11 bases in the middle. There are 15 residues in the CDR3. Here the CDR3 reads CASSDNRYSNQPQHF. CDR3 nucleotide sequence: TGTGCCAGCAGTGACAATAGGTATAGCAATCAGCCCCAGCATTTT.

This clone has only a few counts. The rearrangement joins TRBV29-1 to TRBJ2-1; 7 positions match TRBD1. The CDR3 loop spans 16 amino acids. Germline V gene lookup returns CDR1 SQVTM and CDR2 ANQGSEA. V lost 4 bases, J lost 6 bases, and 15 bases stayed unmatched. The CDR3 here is CSVGPPTGRFFNEQFF. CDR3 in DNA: TGCAGCGTTGGTCCACCGACAGGGAGATTCTTCAATGAGCAGTTCTTC.

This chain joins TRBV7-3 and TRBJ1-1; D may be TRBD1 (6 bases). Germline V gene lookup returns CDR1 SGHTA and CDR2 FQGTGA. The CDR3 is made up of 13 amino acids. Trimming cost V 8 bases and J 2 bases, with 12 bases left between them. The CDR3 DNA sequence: TGTGCCAGCCACAGGGATCTAAACACTGAAGCTTTCTTT. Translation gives CASHRDLNTEAFF.

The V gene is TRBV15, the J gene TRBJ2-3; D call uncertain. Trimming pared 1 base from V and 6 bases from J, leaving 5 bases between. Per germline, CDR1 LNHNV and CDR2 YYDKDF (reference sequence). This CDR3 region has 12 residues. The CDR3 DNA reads TGTGCCACCAGCAGAGTTCGGGATACGCAGTATTTT. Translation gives CATSRVRDTQYF.

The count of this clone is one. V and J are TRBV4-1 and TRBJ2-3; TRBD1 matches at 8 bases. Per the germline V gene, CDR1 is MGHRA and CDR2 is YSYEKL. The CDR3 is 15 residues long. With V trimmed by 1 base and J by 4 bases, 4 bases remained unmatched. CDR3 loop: CASSQVQGAPDTQYF. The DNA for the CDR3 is TGCGCCAGCAGCCAAGTCCAGGGGGCCCCAGATACGCAGTATTTT.

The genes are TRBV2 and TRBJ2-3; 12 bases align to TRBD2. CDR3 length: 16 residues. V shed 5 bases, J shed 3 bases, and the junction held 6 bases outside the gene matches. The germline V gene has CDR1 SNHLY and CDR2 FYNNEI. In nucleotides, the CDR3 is TGTGCCAGCAGTACACTAGCGGGAGGACGTACAGATACGCAGTATTTT. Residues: CASSTLAGGRTDTQYF. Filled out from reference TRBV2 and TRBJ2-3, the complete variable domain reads EPEVTQTPSHQVTQMGQEVILRCVPISNHLYFYWYRQILGQKVEFLVSFYNNEISEKSEIFDDQFSVERPDGSNFTLKIRSTKLEDSAMYFCASSTLAGGRTDTQYFGPGTRLTVL.

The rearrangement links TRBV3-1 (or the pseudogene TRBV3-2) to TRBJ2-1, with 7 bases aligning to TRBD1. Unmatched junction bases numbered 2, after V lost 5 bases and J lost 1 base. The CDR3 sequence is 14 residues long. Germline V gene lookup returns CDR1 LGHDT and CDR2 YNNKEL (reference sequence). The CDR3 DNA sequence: TGTGCCAGCAGCAAGGGGGCGTCCTACAATGAGCAGTTCTTC. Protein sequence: CASSKGASYNEQFF.

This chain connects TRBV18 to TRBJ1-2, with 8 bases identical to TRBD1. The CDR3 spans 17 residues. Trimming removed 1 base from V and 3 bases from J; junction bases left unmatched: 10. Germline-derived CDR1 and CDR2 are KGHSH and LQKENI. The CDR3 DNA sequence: TGTGCCAGCTCACCACAGGAAGCCGACAGGGGCCACTATGGCTACACCTTC. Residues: CASSPQEADRGHYGYTF.

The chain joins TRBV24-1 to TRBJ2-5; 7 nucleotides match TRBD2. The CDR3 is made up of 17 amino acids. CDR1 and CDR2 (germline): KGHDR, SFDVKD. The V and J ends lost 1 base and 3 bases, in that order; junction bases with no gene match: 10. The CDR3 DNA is TGTGCCACCAGTGATTTCGACGGGAGGTACTCAGAAGAGACCCAGTACTTC. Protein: CATSDFDGRYSEETQYF.

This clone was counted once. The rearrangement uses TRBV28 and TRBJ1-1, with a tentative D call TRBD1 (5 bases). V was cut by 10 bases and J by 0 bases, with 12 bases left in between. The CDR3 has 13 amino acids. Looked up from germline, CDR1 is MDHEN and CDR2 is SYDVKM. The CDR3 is CAIQQEMNTEAFF. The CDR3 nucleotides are TGTGCCATACAACAGGAGATGAACACTGAAGCTTTCTTT.

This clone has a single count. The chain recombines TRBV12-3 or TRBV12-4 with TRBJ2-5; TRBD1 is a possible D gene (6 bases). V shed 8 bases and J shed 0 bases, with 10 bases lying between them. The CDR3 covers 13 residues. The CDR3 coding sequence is TGTGCCAGCTGGGACACCGACCAAGAGACCCAGTACTTC. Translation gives CASWDTDQETQYF.

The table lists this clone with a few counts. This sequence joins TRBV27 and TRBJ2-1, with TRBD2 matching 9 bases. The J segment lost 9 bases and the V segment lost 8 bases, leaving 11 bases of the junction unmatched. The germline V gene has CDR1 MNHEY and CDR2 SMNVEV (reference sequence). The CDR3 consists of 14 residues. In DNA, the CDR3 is TGTGCCAGCCGATCCGGGACTAGCCCCACTGAGCAGTTCTTC. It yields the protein CASRSGTSPTEQFF.

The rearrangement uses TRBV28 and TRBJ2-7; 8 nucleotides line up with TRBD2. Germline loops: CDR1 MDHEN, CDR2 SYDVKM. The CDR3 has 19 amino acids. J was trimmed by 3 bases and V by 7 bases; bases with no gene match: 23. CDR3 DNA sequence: TGTGCCAGCACCGGGGCTTTTGGGGCGGGGGGTCCTACAGGCTACGAGCAGTACTTC. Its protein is CASTGAFGAGGPTGYEQYF.

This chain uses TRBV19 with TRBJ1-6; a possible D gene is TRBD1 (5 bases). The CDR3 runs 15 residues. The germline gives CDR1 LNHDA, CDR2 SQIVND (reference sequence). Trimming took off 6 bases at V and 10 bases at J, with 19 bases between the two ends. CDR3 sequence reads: CASRPGGGQGSPLHF. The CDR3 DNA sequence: TGTGCCAGTAGACCGGGGGGAGGACAAGGCTCACCCCTCCACTTT.

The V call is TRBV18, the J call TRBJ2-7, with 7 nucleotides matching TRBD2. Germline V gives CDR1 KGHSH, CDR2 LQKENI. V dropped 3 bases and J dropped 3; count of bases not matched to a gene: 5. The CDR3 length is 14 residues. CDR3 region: CASSPSASGYEQYF. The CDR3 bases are TGTGCCAGCTCACCCTCCGCTAGCGGCTACGAGCAGTACTTC.

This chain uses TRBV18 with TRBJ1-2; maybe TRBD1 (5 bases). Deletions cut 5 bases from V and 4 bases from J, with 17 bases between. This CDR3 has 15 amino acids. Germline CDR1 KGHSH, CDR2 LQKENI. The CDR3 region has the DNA TGTGCCAGCTCAACGGGAGGGGTCGGCTTCTATGGCTACACCTTC. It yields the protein CASSTGGVGFYGYTF.

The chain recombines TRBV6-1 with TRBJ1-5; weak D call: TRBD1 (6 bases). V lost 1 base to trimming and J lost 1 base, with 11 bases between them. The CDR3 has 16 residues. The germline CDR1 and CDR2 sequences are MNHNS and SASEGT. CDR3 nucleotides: TGTGCCAGCAGTGAAGTTAGGGGGTTAAGCAATCAGCCCCAGCATTTT. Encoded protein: CASSEVRGLSNQPQHF.

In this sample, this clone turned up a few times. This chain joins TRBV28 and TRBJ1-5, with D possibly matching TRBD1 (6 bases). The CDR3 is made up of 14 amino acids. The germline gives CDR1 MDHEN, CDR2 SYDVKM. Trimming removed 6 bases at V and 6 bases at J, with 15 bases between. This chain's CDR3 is CASRAQGFGQPQHF. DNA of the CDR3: TGTGCCAGCAGAGCTCAGGGGTTTGGTCAGCCCCAGCATTTT.

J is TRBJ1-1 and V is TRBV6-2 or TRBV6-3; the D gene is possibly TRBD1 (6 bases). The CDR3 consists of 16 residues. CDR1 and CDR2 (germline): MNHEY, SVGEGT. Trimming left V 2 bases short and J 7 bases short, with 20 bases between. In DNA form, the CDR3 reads TGTGCCAGCAGTTACGTCATCCCAGGGGAATATGGTGAAGCTTTCTTT. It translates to CASSYVIPGEYGEAFF.

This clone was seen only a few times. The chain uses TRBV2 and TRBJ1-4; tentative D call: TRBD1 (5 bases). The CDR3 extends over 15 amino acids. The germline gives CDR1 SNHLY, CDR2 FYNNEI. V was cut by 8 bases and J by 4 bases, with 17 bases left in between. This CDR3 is CASLFDIRVNEKLFF. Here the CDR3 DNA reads TGTGCCAGCCTGTTTGACATCAGGGTTAATGAAAAACTGTTTTTT.

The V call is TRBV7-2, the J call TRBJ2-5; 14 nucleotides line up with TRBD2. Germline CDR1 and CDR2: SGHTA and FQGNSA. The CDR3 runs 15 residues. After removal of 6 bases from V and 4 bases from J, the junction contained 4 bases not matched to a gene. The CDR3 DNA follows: TGTGCCAGCAGGAGACTAGCGGGGGGGCCAGAGACCCAGTACTTC. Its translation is CASRRLAGGPETQYF.